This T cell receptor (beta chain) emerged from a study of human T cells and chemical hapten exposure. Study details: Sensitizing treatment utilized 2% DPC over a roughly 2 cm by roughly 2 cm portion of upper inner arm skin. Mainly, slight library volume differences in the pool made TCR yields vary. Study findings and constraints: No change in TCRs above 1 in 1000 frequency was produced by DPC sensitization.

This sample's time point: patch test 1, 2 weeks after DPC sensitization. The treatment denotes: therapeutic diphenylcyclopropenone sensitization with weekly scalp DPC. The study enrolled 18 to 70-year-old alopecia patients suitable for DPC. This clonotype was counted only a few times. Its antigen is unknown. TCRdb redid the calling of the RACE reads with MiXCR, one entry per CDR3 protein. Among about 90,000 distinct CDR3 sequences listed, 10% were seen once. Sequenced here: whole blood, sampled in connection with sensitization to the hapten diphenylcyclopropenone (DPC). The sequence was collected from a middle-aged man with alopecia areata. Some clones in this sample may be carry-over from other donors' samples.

This CDR3 reads CASSLVDSFSEQYF. CDR3 sequence (DNA): TGTGCCAGCAGCTTGGTGGACAGCTTCTCGGAGCAGTACTTC. The V call is TRBV5-6, the J call TRBJ2-7; weak D call: TRBD1 (6 bases). The V end lost 0 bases, the J end lost 7 bases, and 14 bases lay between the germline ends. The length of the CDR3 is 14 residues. Germline V gives CDR1 SGHDT, CDR2 YYEEEE.